This T cell receptor beta chain was found in a study of response to subunit inactivated influenza vaccine. General study points: Every seasonal influenza vaccination brings in few new T cells, the authors suggested.

The CDR3 has 18 amino acids. Deletions cut 2 bases from V and 0 bases from J, with 20 bases between. The germline V gene encodes CDR1 LGHNA and CDR2 YSLEER. Concerning this clonotype itself: The target antigen is unknown.

One entry per CDR3 protein, called by TCRdb with MiXCR from the RT-PCR reads. Of more than 700,000 distinct CDR3 sequences listed, approximately 21% are singletons. This sequence joins TRBV4-3 and TRBJ2-7; a possible D gene is TRBD2 (6 bases). This sample comprised PBMCs from blood, obtained 5 to 6 days after vaccination. The receptor comes from a man aged 45-60 years who received an inactivated influenza vaccine. CDR3 sequence reads: CASSQRMGGSSSSYEQYF. As DNA, the CDR3 is TGCGCCAGCAGCCAAAGGATGGGGGGTTCCTCAAGCTCCTACGAGCAGTACTTC.